This TCR beta chain was captured by sequencing in a study of cytomegalovirus exposure and HLA in healthy donors. Findings and limits, study-wide: As a later analysis revealed, the rate of TCR association differed by HLA locus, with DRB1 most and HLA-C fewest. An observed cluster of highly shared sequence variants was recorded as a likely sequencing artifact. A later analysis found common viral pathogens apparently linked to several of the most significant clusters.

Turning to this clone: Antigen unknown.

V was cut by 4 bases and J by 5 bases, with 5 bases left in between. CDR1 is DFQATT and CDR2 is SNEGSKA in the germline V gene (reference sequence). The CDR3 loop spans 10 amino acids. A multiplex PCR was run with 60 Vbeta primers and 13 Jbeta primers. Clones were sequenced by immunoSEQ multiplex PCR, and TCRdb holds only the in-frame ones, with some missing. The profile covers about 170,000 clones, with over 65% appearing a single time and 0.7% to 0.85% taken by the ten largest. Sequencing was carried out using PBMCs. The V call is TRBV20-1, the J call TRBJ1-2; D remains unclear. The clonotype comes from a female donor in good health and CMV-seronegative. The CDR3 bases are TGCAGTGCTACAGCGTATGGCTACACCTTC. It codes for CSATAYGYTF.